The sequence of this T cell receptor (beta chain) was determined in a study of shared clonotypes between healthy human individuals (dated by TCRdb to the early 2020s). Regarding the complete study: Three men and a couple of women, aged 18 to 49 years, made up the cohort. Per donor, three plates each were used for CD4 naive and CD4 memory, two for CD8 naive, and one for CD8 memory. To estimate repertoire size and how much clonotypes are shared between individuals, the study performed deep sequencing of blood TCR repertoires from a few healthy adults. Libraries were prepared and TCR repertoires were sequenced by different laboratories using diverse techniques, in order to increase sequencing depth and limit assay-specific biases. Each donor's leukapheresis produced roughly between about 0.85 and 10 billion PBMCs. Results and caveats for the whole study, not just this receptor: Because the study included a small number of donors, the genetic and exposure-history diversity represented was limited. Across a few donors, approximately 5% of naive CD4, roughly 3.4% of naive CD8, about 2% of memory CD4, and under 0.45% of memory CD8 clonotypes were shared. Rarefaction of sorted-subset datasets indicated incomplete sequencing despite the large sequencing depth. Sampling was restricted to blood, and TCR repertoires in tissue are likely to differ from TCR repertoires in blood. Pairwise subsampling led to the expectation that sequencing depth would affect the degree of clonotype sharing among donors. Larger estimated clonotype richness was generally found for naive subsets than for memory subsets. Higher generation probabilities were observed for clonotypes shared by all four sorted-subset donors than for non-shared clonotypes.

The donors were healthy, HIV-negative adults who had no recently reported acute infections or vaccinations. Only Caucasian adults living in Nashville, Tennessee, USA were represented among the donors. Magnetic negative selection was used to enrich CD4+ T cells, after which naive cells were positively selected on CD45RA and the negative fraction became the memory subset. Blood was obtained by leukapheresis, after which PBMCs were separated by Ficoll-Histopaque density gradient centrifugation and cryopreserved in liquid nitrogen vapor phase. Purity and quantity of every magnetically sorted T cell population were checked by analytical flow cytometry. Each sorted fraction had its genomic DNA isolated and then quantified by UV absorbance on a Nanodrop 2000c. Points on this clone: Its antigen target is currently unknown. No qualities accompany the bases; no much larger clone lies one base away.

TCR CDR3 regions were amplified from genomic DNA by multiplex PCR using the deep immunoSEQ assay. Genomic DNA extracted from each cell subset was distributed evenly over all wells of several immunoSEQ 96-well plates, and each plate served as one replicate. For sorted subsets, 200 ng of genomic DNA, equivalent to roughly 30,000 T cell genomes, went into each replicate PCR. The purified libraries were quantified using a Qubit 3.0 fluorometer, sized with a Bioanalyzer 2100, and then quantified again using the KAPA Library Quantification kit. Every immunoSEQ 96-well plate was sequenced on a dedicated single-read 150-cycle Illumina NextSeq 550 flow cell. As for the original processing: The immunoSEQ output contained only junctional sequences without quality scores, so filtering could not match that applied to full-length reads. To assign V/J genes and CDR3, sequences were annotated using PyIR, a Python wrapper for IgBLAST v1.9, with IMGT germline references. Any read was removed if the V/J assignment was weak (E-value above 1e-6), the CDR3 was missing, or the read contained stop codons, out-of-frame junctions, or ambiguous translated residues. A V3J clonotype was defined by an identical inferred V gene, J gene, and CDR3 amino acid sequence. Percentage overlap between repertoires was computed as shared unique clonotypes divided by the size of the smaller repertoire. RTK rarefaction, the Chao1 estimator, and Recon v2.1 estimates of unobserved clonotypes were used to assess repertoire richness. Generation probabilities for all TCRbeta clonotypes obtained by the gDNA method from a few donors were computed using OLGA. Imported from immuneACCESS, the table was reduced by TCRdb to in-frame sequences with V and J called. These copies leave out some clones; in studies compared against another copy, an unresolved V gene accounts for under half, and the cause of the remainder is not known. D and trimming come from the DNA, and the V and J calls and clone size come from that table. For this sample there are about 2 million clones; around 95% appear just once. 0.13% of the sample lies in the top ten.

The receptor was derived from a man younger than 30 in good health. Sequenced: naive CD4+ T cells sorted from blood. The cell subset or site label here, explained by the study, means: CD45RA+ positively selected.

The CDR3 protein: CASSLIRTPNTGELFF. The base sequence is TGTGCCAGCAGCTTAATTAGGACTCCGAACACCGGGGAGCTGTTTTTT. The chain is made from TRBV7-8 and TRBJ2-2, and TRBD2 may be the D gene, going by 5 matching bases. Reading from cysteine to phenylalanine, the CDR3 counts 16 amino acids. Of all the DNA, just the CDR3 is kept, 48 bases in frame from base 1. CDR1 SGHVS and CDR2 FQNEAQ are derived from the germline V gene. A distance of 10 bases separates the germline ends of V and J, which lose 2 bases and 0 bases respectively.